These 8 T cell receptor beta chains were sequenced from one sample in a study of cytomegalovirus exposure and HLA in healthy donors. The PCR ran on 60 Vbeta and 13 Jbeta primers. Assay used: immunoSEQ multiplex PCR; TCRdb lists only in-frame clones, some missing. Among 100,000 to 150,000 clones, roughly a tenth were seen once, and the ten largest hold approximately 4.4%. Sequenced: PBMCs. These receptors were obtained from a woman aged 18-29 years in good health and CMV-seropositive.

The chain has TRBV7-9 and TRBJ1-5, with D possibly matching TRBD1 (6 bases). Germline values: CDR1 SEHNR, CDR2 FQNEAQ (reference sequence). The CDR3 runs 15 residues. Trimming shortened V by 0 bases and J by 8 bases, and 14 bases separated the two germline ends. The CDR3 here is CASSLARQEIEPQHF. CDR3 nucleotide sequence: TGTGCCAGCAGCTTAGCGAGACAGGAGATTGAGCCCCAGCATTTT.

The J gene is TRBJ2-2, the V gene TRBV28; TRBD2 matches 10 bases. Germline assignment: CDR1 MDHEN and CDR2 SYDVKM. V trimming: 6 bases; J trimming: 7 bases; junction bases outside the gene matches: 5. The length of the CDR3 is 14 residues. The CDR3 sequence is CASSPWTSGGELFF. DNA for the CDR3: TGTGCCAGCAGCCCATGGACTAGCGGCGGGGAGCTGTTTTTT.

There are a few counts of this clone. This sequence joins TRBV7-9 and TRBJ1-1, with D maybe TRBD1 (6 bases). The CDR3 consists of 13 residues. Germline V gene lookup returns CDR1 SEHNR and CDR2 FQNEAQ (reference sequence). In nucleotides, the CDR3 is TGTGGCACGGAAGGACAGATGAACACTGAAGCTTTCTTT. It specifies CGTEGQMNTEAFF.

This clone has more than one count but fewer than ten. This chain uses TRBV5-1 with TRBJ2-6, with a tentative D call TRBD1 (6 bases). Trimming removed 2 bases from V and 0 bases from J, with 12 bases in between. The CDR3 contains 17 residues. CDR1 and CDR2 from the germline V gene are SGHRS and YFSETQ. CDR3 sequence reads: CASSLSAGASGANVLTF. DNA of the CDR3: TGCGCCAGCAGCTTATCGGCAGGGGCCTCTGGGGCCAACGTCCTGACTTTC.

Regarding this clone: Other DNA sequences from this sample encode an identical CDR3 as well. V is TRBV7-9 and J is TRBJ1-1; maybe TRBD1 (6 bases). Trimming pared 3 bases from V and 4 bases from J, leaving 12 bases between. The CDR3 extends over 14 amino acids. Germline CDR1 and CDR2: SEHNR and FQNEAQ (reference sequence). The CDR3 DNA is TGTGCCAGCAGCTTTCCACAGGGTAGCACTGAAGCTTTCTTT. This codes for CASSFPQGSTEAFF.

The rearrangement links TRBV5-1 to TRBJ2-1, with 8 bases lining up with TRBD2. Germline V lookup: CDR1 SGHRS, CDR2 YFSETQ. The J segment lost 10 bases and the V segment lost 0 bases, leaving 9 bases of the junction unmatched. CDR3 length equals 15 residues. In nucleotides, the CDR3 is TGCGCCAGCAGCTTGGGTTTGGGGTTAGCGGGAGAGCAGTTCTTC. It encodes CASSLGLGLAGEQFF.

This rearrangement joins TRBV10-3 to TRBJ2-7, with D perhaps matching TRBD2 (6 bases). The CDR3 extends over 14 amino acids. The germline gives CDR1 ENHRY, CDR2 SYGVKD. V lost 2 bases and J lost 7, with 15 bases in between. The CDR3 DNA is TGTGCCATCAGTGAGGGAGGGGTATGGGGAGAGCAGTACTTC. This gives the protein CAISEGGVWGEQYF.

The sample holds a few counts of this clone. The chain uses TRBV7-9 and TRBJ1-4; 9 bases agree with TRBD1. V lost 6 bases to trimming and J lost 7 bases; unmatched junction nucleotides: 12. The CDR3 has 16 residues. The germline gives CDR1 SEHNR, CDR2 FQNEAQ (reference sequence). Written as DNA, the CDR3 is TGTGCCAGCAGACCATTGGGGACAGGGCTAATTGAAAAACTGTTTTTT. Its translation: CASRPLGTGLIEKLFF. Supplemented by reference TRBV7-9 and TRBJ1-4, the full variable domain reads DTGVSQNPRHKITKRGQNVTFRCDPISEHNRLYWYRQTLGQGPEFLTYFQNEAQLEKSRLLSDRFSAERPKGSFSTLEIQRTEQGDSAMYLCASRPLGTGLIEKLFFGSGTQLSVL.